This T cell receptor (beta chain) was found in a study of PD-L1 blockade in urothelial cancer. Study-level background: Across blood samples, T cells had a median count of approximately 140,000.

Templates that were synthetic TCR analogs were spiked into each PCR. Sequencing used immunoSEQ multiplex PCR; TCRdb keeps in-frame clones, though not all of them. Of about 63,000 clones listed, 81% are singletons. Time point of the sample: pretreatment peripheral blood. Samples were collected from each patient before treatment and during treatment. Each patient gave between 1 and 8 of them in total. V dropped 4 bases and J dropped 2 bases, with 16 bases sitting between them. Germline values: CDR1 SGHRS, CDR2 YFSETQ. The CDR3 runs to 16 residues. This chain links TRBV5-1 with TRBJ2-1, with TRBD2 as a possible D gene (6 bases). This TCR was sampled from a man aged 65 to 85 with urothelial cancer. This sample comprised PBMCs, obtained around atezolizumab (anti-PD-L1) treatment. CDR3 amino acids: CASSRTTGGPYNEQFF. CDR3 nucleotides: TGCGCCAGCAGCCGAACTACCGGAGGGCCCTACAATGAGCAGTTCTTC.